These 17 T cell receptor beta chains share one sample of origin, sequenced in a study of CD8 T cells in ankylosing spondylitis. TCRdb re-called the 5' RACE reads through MiXCR, storing one row per CDR3 protein. The table includes roughly 190,000 distinct CDR3 sequences, roughly 12% detected once. The sample taken for sequencing was blood, either unsorted or a sorted T cell fraction (not recorded which). These receptors all come from a male donor with ankylosing spondylitis or in good health (not recorded which).

Many counts were recorded for this clonotype. The chain has TRBV5-1 and TRBJ2-1; D remains unclear. Between the trimmed V and J ends, which lost 0 bases and 4 bases, there was a span of 11 bases. The CDR3 length is 15 residues. From germline, CDR1 is SGHRS and CDR2 YFSETQ. The CDR3 here is CASSLAQNGYNEQFF. Here the CDR3 DNA reads TGCGCCAGCAGCTTGGCACAGAACGGGTACAATGAGCAGTTCTTC. The complete variable domain, with remaining parts taken from reference TRBV5-1 and TRBJ2-1, reads KAGVTQTPRYLIKTRGQQVTLSCSPISGHRSVSWYQQTPGQGLQFLFEYFSETQRNKGNFPGRFSGRQFSNSRSEMNVSTLELGDSALYLCASSLAQNGYNEQFFGPGTRLTVL.

Many counts were recorded for this clonotype. The chain recombines TRBV12-3 or TRBV12-4 with TRBJ1-2, with TRBD1 matching over 8 bases. This CDR3 has 12 residues. V trimming: 3 bases; J trimming: 14 bases; junction bases outside the gene matches: 8. In DNA, the CDR3 is TGTGCCAGCAGTTTGACAGGGGTTCGTGTAACCTTC. Translating it yields CASSLTGVRVTF.

Many counts were recorded for this clonotype. The gene calls are TRBV4-1 and TRBJ1-1; no clear D gene. V was trimmed by 1 base and J by 1 base, leaving 4 bases between them. This CDR3 comprises 13 residues. Germline CDR1 is MGHRA and CDR2 is YSYEKL. CDR3: CASSQVGNTEAFF. CDR3 nucleotide sequence: TGCGCCAGCAGCCAAGTGGGGAACACTGAAGCTTTCTTT.

In its sample, this clonotype was seen many times. The V and J genes are TRBV29-1 and TRBJ2-3, with D uncertain. This CDR3 spans 12 amino acids. Trimming left V 7 bases short and J 5 bases short, with 13 bases between. Per the germline V gene, CDR1 is SQVTM and CDR2 is ANQGSEA. The CDR3 sequence: CSAPERRDTQYF. The CDR3 DNA follows: TGCAGCGCCCCCGAGAGACGAGATACGCAGTATTTT.

This clonotype has just a few counts. This rearrangement joins TRBV27 to TRBJ1-6; tentative D call: TRBD1 (6 bases). With 7 bases removed from V and 9 bases from J, the gap between germline ends came to 13 bases. Germline CDR1 is MNHEY and CDR2 is SMNVEV (reference sequence). This CDR3 has 13 amino acids. CDR3 DNA: TGTGCCAGCACCCCGGACAGAATTTCACCCCTCCACTTT. It specifies CASTPDRISPLHF.

The chain joins TRBV6-1 to TRBJ2-2; D is unresolved. This CDR3 comprises 11 residues. The V gene's germline CDR1 is MNHNS and CDR2 SASEGT. The germline V and J ends were trimmed by 5 bases and 6 bases, with 4 bases remaining between them. The CDR3 is CASSTAGELFF. The DNA for the CDR3 is TGTGCCAGCAGTACCGCCGGGGAGCTGTTTTTT.

This clonotype was detected ten times or more. The CDR3 sequence: CASRDSLNEQYF. The CDR3 nucleotides read TGCGCCAGCCGAGATTCTCTGAACGAGCAGTACTTC. V usage is TRBV5-1 and J usage is TRBJ2-7, with no clear D. V lost 7 bases and J 5 bases, leaving 13 bases between the germline ends. In germline, CDR1 is SGHRS, CDR2 YFSETQ. The length of the CDR3 is 12 residues.

This sequence joins TRBV19 and TRBJ2-2; 10 nucleotides match TRBD2. The CDR3 is 16 residues long. The V gene's germline CDR1 is LNHDA and CDR2 SQIVND (reference sequence). V lost 1 base to trimming and J lost 5 bases; unmatched junction nucleotides: 4. The chain's CDR3 is CASSIGTGLATGELFF. CDR3 nucleotide sequence: TGTGCCAGTAGTATAGGCACGGGACTAGCGACCGGGGAGCTGTTTTTT.

This clonotype was observed a few times. This rearrangement joins TRBV2 to TRBJ2-2; 7 positions match TRBD1. Trimming at V came to 3 bases and at J to 3 bases, leaving 1 base not matched to a gene. Germline CDR1 and CDR2: SNHLY and FYNNEI. The CDR3 has 14 residues. The CDR3: CASSEGQHTGELFF. The CDR3 nucleotides are TGTGCCAGCAGTGAGGGACAGCACACCGGGGAGCTGTTTTTT. The full variable domain, with the rest looked up from reference TRBV2 and TRBJ2-2, is EPEVTQTPSHQVTQMGQEVILRCVPISNHLYFYWYRQILGQKVEFLVSFYNNEISEKSEIFDDQFSVERPDGSNFTLKIRSTKLEDSAMYFCASSEGQHTGELFFGEGSRLTVL.

The chain recombines TRBV12-3 or TRBV12-4 with TRBJ2-3; no clear D gene. This CDR3 has 12 amino acids. V was cut by 10 bases and J by 1 base, with 9 bases left in between. As DNA, the CDR3 is TGTGCCATCCCACGGGGCACAGATACGCAGTATTTT. It is translated as CAIPRGTDTQYF.

This clonotype showed up many times. This chain joins TRBV4-1 and TRBJ1-1, with TRBD1 matching 7 bases. Trimming at V came to 3 bases and at J to 4 bases, leaving 8 bases not matched to a gene. The germline gives CDR1 MGHRA, CDR2 YSYEKL. The CDR3 runs 15 residues. DNA of the CDR3: TGCGCCAGCAGCCAGAGCGGAACAGGGGCCACTGAAGCTTTCTTT. It specifies CASSQSGTGATEAFF.

This clonotype has more than one count but fewer than ten. The genes are TRBV4-2 and TRBJ2-5; 8 nucleotides match TRBD2. This CDR3 is built from 15 residues. Per germline, CDR1 LGHNA and CDR2 YNFKEQ. After removal of 1 base from V and 0 bases from J, the junction contained 1 base not matched to a gene. The CDR3 nucleotides read TGTGCCAGCAGCCAAGCACTAGCGGACCAAGAGACCCAGTACTTC. Translating it yields CASSQALADQETQYF.

The V and J genes are TRBV27 and TRBJ1-2, with 9 positions matching TRBD1. This CDR3 region has 15 residues. Germline V CDR1 and CDR2: MNHEY, SMNVEV (reference sequence). V was pared by 9 bases and J by 0 bases, with 8 bases of the junction left unmatched. Written as DNA, the CDR3 is TGTGCCAGTAAAGACAGGGGGGGAACTAACTATGGCTACACCTTC. This encodes CASKDRGGTNYGYTF.

This sequence joins TRBV7-8 and TRBJ2-7; tentatively, D is TRBD1 or TRBD2 (5 bases each). CDR1 and CDR2 from the germline V gene are SGHVS and FQNEAQ. This CDR3 spans 18 amino acids. The ends were cut back, 5 bases at V and 3 bases at J, with 26 bases in the middle. The CDR3: CASSPPGTPLTPHYEQYF. The CDR3 nucleotides read TGTGCCAGCAGCCCCCCCGGGACCCCTCTTACCCCACACTACGAGCAGTACTTC.

This clonotype was seen a handful of times. The V gene is TRBV20-1, the J gene TRBJ2-7; 9 bases match TRBD1. The J segment lost 3 bases and the V segment lost 3 bases, leaving 12 bases of the junction unmatched. There are 16 residues in the CDR3. Per germline, CDR1 DFQATT and CDR2 SNEGSKA (reference sequence). The DNA of the CDR3 is TGCAGTGCTAGTCCAAGGACAGGACAGGGGTTCTACGAGCAGTACTTC. This sequence encodes CSASPRTGQGFYEQYF.

This clonotype was counted only a few times. The chain uses TRBV11-2 and TRBJ1-2, with 7 bases aligning to TRBD1. V dropped 4 bases and J dropped 11; count of bases not matched to a gene: 13. CDR1 is SGHAT, CDR2 FQNNGV, per germline. The CDR3 loop spans 14 amino acids. The CDR3 DNA is TGTGCCAGCAGCTCCTCTCCCGGGACAGCCGGTTACACCTTC. Its protein product is CASSSSPGTAGYTF.

This clonotype was observed a few times. V usage is TRBV6-1 and J usage is TRBJ2-7; D gene unclear. The CDR3 consists of 15 residues. The germline gives CDR1 MNHNS, CDR2 SASEGT. Trimming shortened V by 1 base and J by 2 bases, and 12 bases separated the two germline ends. In DNA, the CDR3 is TGTGCCAGCAGTGAAGAAGGGTTGACGACCTACGAGCAGTACTTC. Translating it yields CASSEEGLTTYEQYF.